The clone carrying this T cell receptor (beta chain) was seen a handful of times. This specimen comes from a study of cytomegalovirus exposure and HLA in healthy donors. Background on the study: One earlier analysis, a look at around 180 million T cells, found approximately 120 million unique TCR beta sequences.

There are 15 residues in the CDR3. The V gene lost 5 bases and the J gene lost 5 bases, with 16 bases spanning the gap. Per the germline V gene, CDR1 is SNHLY and CDR2 is FYNNEI. The PCR had 60 Vbeta and 13 Jbeta primers. Using immunoSEQ multiplex PCR, the repertoire was profiled, and TCRdb retains in-frame clones only, with some absent. The sample consists of about 120,000 clones, just under 75% of them appearing once. Sequencing used PBMCs. This clonotype was sampled from a human donor in good health. The chain employs TRBV2 and TRBJ2-1; D is uncertain. Here the CDR3 reads CASSRQVLGHNEQFF. The CDR3 nucleotides are TGTGCCAGCAGTCGCCAAGTTCTAGGTCACAATGAGCAGTTCTTC.